The 26 T cell receptor beta chains below were found in one sample sequenced in a study of T cells in Graves' hyperthyroidism and ophthalmopathy. Regions amplified from RNA transcripts were the TCR beta CDR3 regions. Primed by the HTBI set, a first-round RT-PCR was run on the TCR CDR3. TCRdb re-analysed the multiplex PCR reads in MiXCR, keeping a single row per CDR3 protein. The sample lists 200,000 or so distinct CDR3 sequences; around a sixth were seen once. Sample: blood. The receptors originated from a woman between 50 and 59 years old with Graves' hyperthyroidism.

The gene calls are TRBV28 and TRBJ2-5; TRBD2 matches 8 bases. Germline V lookup: CDR1 MDHEN, CDR2 SYDVKM. This CDR3 comprises 14 residues. V was clipped by 4 bases and J by 5 bases; unmatched bases: 6. CDR3 sequence reads: CASSSAGARETQYF. DNA of the CDR3: TGTGCCAGCAGTTCAGCGGGAGCTCGGGAGACCCAGTACTTC.

This clonotype was detected ten times or more. The rearrangement uses TRBV3-1 and TRBJ2-3; D possibly corresponds to TRBD1 (5 bases). Germline-derived CDR1 and CDR2 are LGHDT and YNNKEL (reference sequence). Deletions cut 1 base from V and 4 bases from J, with 15 bases between. The CDR3 has 16 residues. The CDR3 loop is CASSQGSALGADTQYF. CDR3 nucleotides: TGTGCCAGCAGCCAAGGGTCGGCATTAGGGGCAGATACGCAGTATTTT.

A single count supports this clonotype. Given a much more abundant clone one base away, this may be a read error. The chain recombines TRBV27 with TRBJ1-1; D possibly corresponds to TRBD1 (6 bases). The CDR3 covers 13 residues. Germline V gives CDR1 MNHEY, CDR2 SMNVEV (reference sequence). CDR3 loop: CACSFRGHTEAFF. The CDR3, as DNA: TGTGCCTGCAGTTTTCGGGGGCACACTGAAGCTTTCTTT.

This clonotype was counted at least ten times. This chain uses TRBV2 with TRBJ2-7; D unresolved. CDR1 SNHLY and CDR2 FYNNEI come from the germline V gene. V was trimmed by 4 bases and J by 2 bases, leaving 12 bases between them. This CDR3 has 14 residues. The CDR3 protein is CASSGMSRAYEQYF. CDR3 nucleotide sequence: TGTGCCAGCAGTGGGATGAGCAGAGCCTACGAGCAGTACTTC.

There are a few counts of this clonotype. The chain carries TRBV6-1 and TRBJ1-2; a weak D match, TRBD1 (6 bases). Trimming removed 2 bases at V and 5 bases at J, with 9 bases between. There are 13 residues in the CDR3. Germline V gene data show CDR1 as MNHNS and CDR2 as SASEGT. Here the CDR3 DNA reads TGTGCCAGCAGTGAAAGAGGGGGATATGGCTACACCTTC. Translation: CASSERGGYGYTF.

In its sample, this clonotype was seen many times. J is TRBJ1-5 and V is TRBV10-1, with D possibly TRBD1 on 5 matching bases. This CDR3 spans 17 amino acids. Germline CDR1 WNHNN, CDR2 SYGVQD (reference sequence). V dropped 0 bases and J dropped 2 bases, with 14 bases sitting between them. In nucleotides, the CDR3 is TGCGCCAGCAGTGAGTCATCGGGGGGTGAGGGCAATCAGCCCCAGCATTTT. This encodes CASSESSGGEGNQPQHF.

This clonotype was counted only a few times. The J gene is TRBJ2-2, the V gene TRBV11-2; 8 nucleotides match TRBD2. The CDR3 is 16 amino acids. V gave up 5 bases and J gave up 6 bases; unmatched junction bases: 11. CDR1 and CDR2 from the germline V gene are SGHAT and FQNNGV. CDR3 residues: CASSPTTSGASGELFF. The CDR3 coding sequence is TGTGCCAGCAGCCCCACTACTAGCGGAGCCTCCGGGGAGCTGTTTTTT.

This clonotype was observed at least ten times. This chain joins TRBV29-1 and TRBJ2-3; D might be TRBD1 or TRBD2, each matching 5 bases. Germline-derived CDR1 and CDR2 are SQVTM and ANQGSEA. V lost 0 bases and J lost 0, with 10 bases in between. This CDR3 comprises 15 residues. This chain's CDR3 is CSVEDGDPSTDTQYF. DNA of the CDR3: TGCAGCGTTGAAGACGGGGACCCTAGCACAGATACGCAGTATTTT.

The genes are TRBV5-1 and TRBJ2-4; 9 bases map to TRBD2. With V trimmed by 0 bases and J by 2 bases, 3 bases remained unmatched. Germline lookup yields CDR1 SGHRS and CDR2 YFSETQ. The CDR3 is made up of 16 amino acids. CDR3 bases: TGCGCCAGCAGCTTGGTGGGGACTAGCCCCAAAAACATTCAGTACTTC. It yields the protein CASSLVGTSPKNIQYF.

The sample holds a few counts of this clonotype. The chain joins TRBV6-1 to TRBJ2-1; 8 nucleotides line up with TRBD1. J gave up 5 bases and V 5 bases, and 8 bases lay outside the gene matches. The CDR3 loop spans 15 amino acids. Germline CDR1 MNHNS, CDR2 SASEGT. The CDR3 region has the DNA TGTGCCAGCAGTCGTGCAGGGGGCGCTCACAATGAGCAGTTCTTC. Its translation: CASSRAGGAHNEQFF.

The chain carries TRBV29-1 and TRBJ1-3; D is uncertain. Germline V gene lookup returns CDR1 SQVTM and CDR2 ANQGSEA. This CDR3 has 13 residues. V was clipped by 1 base and J by 1 base, with 5 bases between them. CDR3 protein: CSVEVGSGNTIYF. CDR3 nucleotides: TGCAGCGTTGAAGTGGGTTCTGGAAACACCATATATTTT.

Worth noting for this clonotype: One end of the junction fails to match germline, which may point to a read error. The rearrangement uses TRBV7-7 and TRBJ2-2, with TRBD2 as a possible D gene (6 bases). The CDR3 has 13 residues. The germline gives CDR1 SSHAT, CDR2 FNYEAQ (reference sequence). CDR3 residues: CASSLIADGELFF. In DNA form, the CDR3 reads TGTGCTAGCAGCTTGATAGCGGACGGGGAGCTGTTTTTT.

Written as DNA, the CDR3 is TGTGCCAGCAGCTTATTACATACCACCGGGGAGCTGTTTTTT. Translating it yields CASSLLHTTGELFF. The chain recombines TRBV7-9 with TRBJ2-2; no reliable D call. Trimming stripped 2 bases from V and 4 bases from J, with 8 bases between. The CDR3 contains 14 residues. The germline CDR1 and CDR2 sequences are SEHNR and FQNEAQ (reference sequence).

The V and J genes are TRBV7-9 and TRBJ1-1; possible D gene TRBD1, 6 bases. The length of the CDR3 is 15 residues. Looked up from germline, CDR1 is SEHNR and CDR2 is FQNEAQ (reference sequence). V was trimmed by 2 bases and J by 1 base, leaving 11 bases between them. This chain's CDR3 is CASSLLDSPNTEAFF. CDR3 bases: TGTGCCAGCAGCTTACTGGACAGCCCGAACACTGAAGCTTTCTTT.

The table lists this clonotype with many counts. This chain connects TRBV30 to TRBJ1-5; 8 bases align to TRBD1. The CDR3 length is 17 residues. V shed 3 bases, J shed 2 bases, and the junction held 12 bases outside the gene matches. Germline V gene sequence: CDR1 GTSNPN, CDR2 SVGIG (reference sequence). The chain's CDR3 is CAWSATGVGQGNQPQHF. CDR3 DNA: TGTGCCTGGAGCGCGACAGGGGTGGGTCAGGGCAATCAGCCCCAGCATTTT.

This clonotype occurred many times. J is TRBJ2-7 and V is TRBV6-1; no firm D call. CDR1 is MNHNS, CDR2 SASEGT, per germline. The V end lost 6 bases, the J end lost 0 bases, and 18 bases lay between the germline ends. The CDR3 runs 16 residues. Here the CDR3 reads CASSVSLAARSYEQYF. In nucleotides, the CDR3 is TGTGCCAGCAGCGTCTCCCTGGCTGCCCGCTCCTACGAGCAGTACTTC.

The chain carries TRBV20-1 and TRBJ2-2; 10 nucleotides line up with TRBD1. V dropped 3 bases and J dropped 6; count of bases not matched to a gene: 7. The CDR3 is 15 amino acids. CDR1 is DFQATT, CDR2 SNEGSKA, per germline (reference sequence). CDR3 in amino acids: CSASSDRGYAGELFF. Here the CDR3 DNA reads TGCAGTGCTAGTTCGGACAGGGGGTACGCCGGGGAGCTGTTTTTT.

The chain has TRBV28 and TRBJ2-7, with D possibly being TRBD1 (5 bases). Trimming removed 4 bases from V and 6 bases from J, with 13 bases in between. This CDR3 has 13 residues. CDR1 MDHEN and CDR2 SYDVKM come from the germline V gene. DNA of the CDR3: TGTGCCAGCAGTTGGCAGGGCGGTGGCGAGCAGTACTTC. It translates to CASSWQGGGEQYF.

This clonotype was observed many times. The V and J genes are TRBV20-1 and TRBJ2-1; D ambiguous. The germline CDR1 and CDR2 sequences are DFQATT and SNEGSKA (reference sequence). The CDR3 runs 10 residues. Trimming took off 7 bases at V and 6 bases at J, with 7 bases between the two ends. CDR3 protein: CSGVGNEQFF. CDR3 DNA: TGCAGTGGGGTAGGCAATGAGCAGTTCTTC.

The rearrangement joins TRBV20-1 to TRBJ1-1; D unresolved. Germline V gene data show CDR1 as DFQATT and CDR2 as SNEGSKA (reference sequence). The CDR3 sequence is 14 residues long. The V end lost 0 bases, the J end lost 4 bases, and 12 bases lay between the germline ends. The CDR3 reads CSARDVGLGTEAFF. The CDR3 nucleotides are TGCAGTGCTAGAGATGTAGGGCTCGGCACTGAAGCTTTCTTT.

This clonotype was picked up a small number of times. The chain couples TRBV19 to TRBJ2-7; 15 nucleotides agree with TRBD2. V lost 4 bases and J lost 3; bases outside the gene matches: 7. This CDR3 spans 17 amino acids. CDR1 and CDR2 (germline): LNHDA, SQIVND (reference sequence). In nucleotides, the CDR3 is TGTGCCAGTAGTAGGGGACTAGCGGGAGGAATGGTCTACGAGCAGTACTTC. Its translation is CASSRGLAGGMVYEQYF.

The chain uses TRBV6-1 and TRBJ1-1; maybe TRBD1 (6 bases). The germline CDR1 and CDR2 sequences are MNHNS and SASEGT. The length of the CDR3 is 14 residues. V gave up 7 bases and J gave up 0 bases, with 12 bases separating them. The CDR3 nucleotides read TGTGCCAGCAAACCTTCAGGGGTGAACACTGAAGCTTTCTTT. It is translated as CASKPSGVNTEAFF.

This clonotype was found many times. The gene calls are TRBV11-2 and TRBJ2-3, with unresolved D. Trimming cost V 6 bases and J 3 bases, with 13 bases left between them. CDR3 length equals 14 residues. The germline gives CDR1 SGHAT, CDR2 FQNNGV. CDR3 amino acids: CASSMGFETDTQYF. For the CDR3, the DNA is TGTGCCAGCAGTATGGGTTTTGAGACAGATACGCAGTATTTT.

The table lists this clonotype with many counts. V usage is TRBV19 and J usage is TRBJ2-3, with 10 nucleotides matching TRBD2. This CDR3 is built from 16 residues. The V and J ends lost 8 bases and 4 bases, in that order; junction bases with no gene match: 12. Per the germline V gene, CDR1 is LNHDA and CDR2 is SQIVND (reference sequence). The CDR3 DNA follows: TGTGCCAGTCGCCTAGCGGGGGAGGGGAGCTCAGATACGCAGTATTTT. Residues: CASRLAGEGSSDTQYF.

The sample holds one count of this clonotype. The rearrangement links TRBV15 to TRBJ1-5, with 9 bases fitting TRBD1. The V and J ends lost 5 bases and 6 bases, in that order; junction bases with no gene match: 11. CDR1 is LNHNV, CDR2 YYDKDF, per germline (reference sequence). CDR3 length: 16 residues. CDR3 in amino acids: CATSGGNRGLSQPQHF. CDR3 nucleotide sequence: TGTGCCACCAGCGGGGGAAACAGGGGGCTTTCTCAGCCCCAGCATTTT.

This clonotype has ten or more counts. The CDR3 nucleotides are TGTGCCAGCGTCCCGCCAGCGGGAGCCTCTTACAATGAGCAGTTCTTC. Residues: CASVPPAGASYNEQFF. The chain uses TRBV7-2 and TRBJ2-1; 8 bases fit TRBD2. The CDR3 is 16 residues long. V lost 8 bases to trimming and J lost 4 bases; unmatched junction nucleotides: 13. Looked up from germline, CDR1 is SGHTA and CDR2 is FQGNSA. Full variable domain (outside the CDR3, taken from reference TRBV7-2 and TRBJ2-1): GAGVSQSPSNKVTEKGKDVELRCDPISGHTALYWYRQSLGQGLEFLIYFQGNSAPDKSGLPSDRFSAERTGGSVSTLTIQRTQQEDSAVYLCASVPPAGASYNEQFFGPGTRLTVL.